Here is one TCR beta chain with its context. What it recognizes is unknown. Ten milliliters of peripheral blood were drawn from each donor into EDTA-treated tubes. Per sample, a minimum of 6 million PBMCs were isolated. The CDR3 is 17 residues long. The V gene end was trimmed by 6 bases and the J gene end by 3 bases; junction bases not matched to a gene: 10. From germline, CDR1 is MNHEY and CDR2 SMNVEV (reference sequence). Together with a sample-barcoded 5' primer, a J-beta primer mix was included in a second PCR lasting about 6 to 12 cycles. Each cDNA molecule was tagged by a template-switch adaptor that had 12 random nucleotides. TCRdb re-called the 5' RACE reads with MiXCR, one entry per CDR3 protein. This table holds about 1,400,000 distinct CDR3 sequences, approximately 59% found once. This specimen comes from a study of blood T cells in healthy people across ages. Findings of the study overall: Per-million-T-cell TCR beta diversity fell roughly linearly with age.

The TCR originated in a man aged 18 to 29 in good health. The rearrangement joins TRBV27 to TRBJ2-7, with 14 bases that match TRBD2. The sample consisted of blood. CDR3 residues: CASRALSGTSGSYEQYF. DNA for the CDR3: TGTGCCAGCAGAGCCTTATCCGGGACTAGCGGGAGCTACGAGCAGTACTTC.